This T cell receptor (beta chain) stems from a study of PD-1 blockade in classical Hodgkin lymphoma. Study-wide results and caveats: CD4+ but not CD8+ TCR diversity rose significantly by C4D1. When set against healthy donors, newly diagnosed patients were reported to show lower baseline TCR diversity. Those achieving complete response showed baseline diversity like newly diagnosed patients.

All patients relapsed after autologous stem cell transplantation, and brentuximab vedotin exposure varied. Researchers report purifying CD4+ T cells from thawed PBMCs by magnetic negative selection. Complete response, partial response or progressive disease constituted the best response categories observed. This CDR3 has 13 amino acids. Trimming removed 6 bases from V and 0 bases from J, with 8 bases in between. Germline CDR1 SGHNT, CDR2 YENEEA. This table comes from immunoSEQ multiplex PCR, and its TCRdb copy is limited to in-frame clones, with some not included. The sample records 25,000 to 30,000 clones, about 83% being singletons. Comments on this clone: No antigen is known for it.

The chain has TRBV11-3 and TRBJ1-1; D remains unclear. The sequence was obtained from a human donor with classical Hodgkin lymphoma. The sample here was CD4+ T cells from blood, taken at baseline. The CDR3 DNA sequence: TGTGCCAGCAGAAGAGGGATGAACACTGAAGCTTTCTTT. This codes for CASRRGMNTEAFF.